The TCR beta chain described here comes from a study of T cell changes during pregnancy in multiple sclerosis. Repertoires were generated with immunoSEQ multiplex PCR, while TCRdb's copy carries only in-frame clones and drops some. Among more than 95,000 clones listed, 85% to 95% were seen once. The V gene end was trimmed by 4 bases and the J gene end by 0 bases; junction bases not matched to a gene: 6. This CDR3 region has 15 residues. Germline CDR1 reads SGHNT; CDR2 reads YYREEE (reference sequence). The chain uses TRBV5-4 and TRBJ2-7, with 8 bases lining up with TRBD1. Source: peripheral blood, taken after pregnancy. The sequence came from a female donor with multiple sclerosis, enrolled in a pregnancy study. CDR3 in DNA: TGTGCCAGCAGCCCCCGGACAGGGCTCTCCTACGAGCAGTACTTC. Translating it yields CASSPRTGLSYEQYF.